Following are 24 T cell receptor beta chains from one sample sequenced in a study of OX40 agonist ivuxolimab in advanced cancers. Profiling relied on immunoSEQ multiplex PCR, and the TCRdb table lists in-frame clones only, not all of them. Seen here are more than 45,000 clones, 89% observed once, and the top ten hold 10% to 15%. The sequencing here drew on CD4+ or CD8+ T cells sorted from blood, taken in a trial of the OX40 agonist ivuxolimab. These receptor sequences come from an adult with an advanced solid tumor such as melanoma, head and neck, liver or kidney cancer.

DNA of the CDR3: TGTGCCAGCAGCTTGGGGACAGGCGAGCAGTACTTC. Translated, it gives CASSLGTGEQYF. This chain uses TRBV7-3 with TRBJ2-7; 8 bases are shared with TRBD1. This CDR3 is built from 12 residues. After removal of 3 bases from V and 6 bases from J, the junction contained 1 base not matched to a gene. Germline CDR1 is SGHTA and CDR2 is FQGTGA.

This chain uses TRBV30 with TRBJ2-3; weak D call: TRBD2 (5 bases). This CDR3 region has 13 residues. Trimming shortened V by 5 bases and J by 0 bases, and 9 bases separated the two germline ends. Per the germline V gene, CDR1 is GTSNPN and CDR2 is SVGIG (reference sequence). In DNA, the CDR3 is TGTGCCTGGCGCGGGTTTAGCACAGATACGCAGTATTTT. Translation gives CAWRGFSTDTQYF.

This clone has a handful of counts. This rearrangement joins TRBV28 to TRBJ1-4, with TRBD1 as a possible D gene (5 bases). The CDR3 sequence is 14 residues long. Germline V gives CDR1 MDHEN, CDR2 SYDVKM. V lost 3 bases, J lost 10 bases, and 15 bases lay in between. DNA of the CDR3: TGTGCCAGCAGTTTGCCAGGGCTAAAGGGAAAACTGTTTTTT. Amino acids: CASSLPGLKGKLFF.

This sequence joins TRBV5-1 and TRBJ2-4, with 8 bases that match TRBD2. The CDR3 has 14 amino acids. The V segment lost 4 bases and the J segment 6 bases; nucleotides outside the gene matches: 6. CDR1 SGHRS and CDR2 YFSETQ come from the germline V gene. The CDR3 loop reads CASSVGLEGNIQYF. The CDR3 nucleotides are TGCGCCAGCAGCGTGGGACTAGAGGGAAACATTCAGTACTTC.

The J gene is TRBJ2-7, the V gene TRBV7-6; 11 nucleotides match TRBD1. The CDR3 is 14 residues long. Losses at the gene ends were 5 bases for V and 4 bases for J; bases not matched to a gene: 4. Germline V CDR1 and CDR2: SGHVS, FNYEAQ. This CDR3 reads CASSPGTGGYEQYF. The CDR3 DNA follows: TGTGCCAGCAGCCCCGGGACAGGGGGTTACGAGCAGTACTTC.

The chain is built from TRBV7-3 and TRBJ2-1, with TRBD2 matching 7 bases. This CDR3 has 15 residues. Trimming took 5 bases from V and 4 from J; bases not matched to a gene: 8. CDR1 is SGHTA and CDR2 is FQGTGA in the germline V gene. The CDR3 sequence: CASSPHWGGYNEQFF. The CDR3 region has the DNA TGTGCCAGCAGCCCCCATTGGGGGGGGTACAATGAGCAGTTCTTC. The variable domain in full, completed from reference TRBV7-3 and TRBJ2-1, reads GAGVSQTPSNKVTEKGKYVELRCDPISGHTALYWYRQSLGQGPEFLIYFQGTGAADDSGLPNDRFFAVRPEGSVSTLKIQRTERGDSAVYLCASSPHWGGYNEQFFGPGTRLTVL.

The CDR3 bases are TGTGCCAGCAGCTCCACTAGCGGGACGAACACCGGGGAGCTGTTTTTT. Translation: CASSSTSGTNTGELFF. The chain carries TRBV9 and TRBJ2-2; 10 nucleotides align to TRBD2. Trimming took 4 bases from V and 0 from J; bases not matched to a gene: 3. This CDR3 is 16 amino acids long. The V gene's germline CDR1 is SGDLS and CDR2 YYNGEE.

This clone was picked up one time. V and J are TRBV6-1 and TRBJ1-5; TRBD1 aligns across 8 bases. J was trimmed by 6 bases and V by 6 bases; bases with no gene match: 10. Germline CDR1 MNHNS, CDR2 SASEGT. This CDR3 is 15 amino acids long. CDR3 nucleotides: TGTGCCAGCAGGATAGACAGGGGAGCGGGTCAGCCCCAGCATTTT. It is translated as CASRIDRGAGQPQHF.

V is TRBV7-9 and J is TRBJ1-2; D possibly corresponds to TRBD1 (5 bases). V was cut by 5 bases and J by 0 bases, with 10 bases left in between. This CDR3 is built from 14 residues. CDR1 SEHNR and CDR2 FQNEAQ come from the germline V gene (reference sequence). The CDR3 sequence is CASSKTETNYGYTF. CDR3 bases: TGTGCCAGCAGCAAGACAGAGACTAACTATGGCTACACCTTC. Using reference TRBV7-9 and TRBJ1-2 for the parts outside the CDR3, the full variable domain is DTGVSQNPRHKITKRGQNVTFRCDPISEHNRLYWYRQTLGQGPEFLTYFQNEAQLEKSRLLSDRFSAERPKGSFSTLEIQRTEQGDSAMYLCASSKTETNYGYTFGSGTRLTVV.

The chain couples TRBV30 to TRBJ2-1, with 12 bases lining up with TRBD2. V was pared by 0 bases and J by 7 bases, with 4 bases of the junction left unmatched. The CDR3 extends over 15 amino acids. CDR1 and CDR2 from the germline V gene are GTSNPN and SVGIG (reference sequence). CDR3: CAWSVILAGGNEQFF. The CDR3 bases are TGTGCCTGGAGTGTAATACTAGCGGGAGGTAATGAGCAGTTCTTC. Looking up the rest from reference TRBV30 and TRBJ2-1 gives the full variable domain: SQTIHQWPATLVQPVGSPLSLECTVEGTSNPNLYWYRQAAGRGLQLLFYSVGIGQISSEVPQNLSASRPQDRQFILSSKKLLLSDSGFYLCAWSVILAGGNEQFFGPGTRLTVL.

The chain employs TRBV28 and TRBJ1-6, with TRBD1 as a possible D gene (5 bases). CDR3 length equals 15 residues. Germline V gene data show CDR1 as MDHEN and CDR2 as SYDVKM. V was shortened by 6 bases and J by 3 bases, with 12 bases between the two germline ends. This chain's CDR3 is CASSPDSYYNSPLHF. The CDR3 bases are TGTGCCAGCAGCCCTGACAGTTACTATAATTCACCCCTCCACTTT.

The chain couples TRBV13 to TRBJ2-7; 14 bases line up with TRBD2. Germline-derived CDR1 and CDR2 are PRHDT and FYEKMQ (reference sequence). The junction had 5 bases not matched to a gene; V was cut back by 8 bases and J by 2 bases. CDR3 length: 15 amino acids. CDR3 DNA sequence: TGTGCCAGCGGGACTAGCGGGAGATCTCCCTACGAGCAGTACTTC. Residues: CASGTSGRSPYEQYF.

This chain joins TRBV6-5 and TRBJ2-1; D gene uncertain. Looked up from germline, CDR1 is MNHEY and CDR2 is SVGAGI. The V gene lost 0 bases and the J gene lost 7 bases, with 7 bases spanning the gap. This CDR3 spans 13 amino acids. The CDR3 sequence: CASSYSTVNEQFF. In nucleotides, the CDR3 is TGTGCCAGCAGTTACTCAACGGTGAATGAGCAGTTCTTC.

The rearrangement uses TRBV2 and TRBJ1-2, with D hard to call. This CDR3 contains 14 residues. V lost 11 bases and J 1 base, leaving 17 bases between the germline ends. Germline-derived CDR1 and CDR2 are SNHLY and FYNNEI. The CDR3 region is CACWTDAINYGYTF. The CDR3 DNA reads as TGTGCCTGCTGGACCGACGCAATTAACTATGGCTACACCTTC.

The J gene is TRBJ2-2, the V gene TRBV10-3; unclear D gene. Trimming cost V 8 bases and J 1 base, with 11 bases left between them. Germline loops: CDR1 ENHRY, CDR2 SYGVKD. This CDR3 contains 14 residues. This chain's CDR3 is CAIGRSGNTGELFF. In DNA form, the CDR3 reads TGTGCCATCGGCCGTTCGGGGAACACCGGGGAGCTGTTTTTT.

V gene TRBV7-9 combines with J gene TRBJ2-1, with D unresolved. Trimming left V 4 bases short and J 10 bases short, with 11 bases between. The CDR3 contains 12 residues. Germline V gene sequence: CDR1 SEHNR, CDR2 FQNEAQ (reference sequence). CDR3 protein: CASSSALGEQFF. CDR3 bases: TGTGCCAGCAGCTCAGCCCTCGGGGAGCAGTTCTTC.

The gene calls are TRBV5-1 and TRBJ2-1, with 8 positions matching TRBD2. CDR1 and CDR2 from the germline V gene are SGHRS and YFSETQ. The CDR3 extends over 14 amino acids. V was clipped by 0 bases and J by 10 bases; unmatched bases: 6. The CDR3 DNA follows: TGCGCCAGCAGCTTGGAAGCGGGACTAGTAGAGCAGTTCTTC. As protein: CASSLEAGLVEQFF.

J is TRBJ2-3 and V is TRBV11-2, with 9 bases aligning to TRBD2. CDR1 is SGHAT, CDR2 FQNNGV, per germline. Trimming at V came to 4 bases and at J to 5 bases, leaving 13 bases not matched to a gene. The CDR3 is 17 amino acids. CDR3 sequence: CASSSRSAGGTRDTQYF. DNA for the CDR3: TGTGCCAGCAGCTCCAGGTCCGCGGGAGGGACCAGAGATACGCAGTATTTT.

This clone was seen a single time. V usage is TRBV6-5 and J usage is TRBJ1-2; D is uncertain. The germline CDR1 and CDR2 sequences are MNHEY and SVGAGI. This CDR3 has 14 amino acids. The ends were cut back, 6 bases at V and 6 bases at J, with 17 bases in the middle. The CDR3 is CASSPEGYYHGYTF. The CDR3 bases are TGTGCCAGCAGCCCCGAAGGGTATTATCATGGCTACACCTTC.

The CDR3 region has the DNA TGTGCCTGGTTTAGACAGTATGGCTACACCTTC. Its protein product is CAWFRQYGYTF. This chain connects TRBV30 to TRBJ1-2; possibly TRBD1 for D (5 bases). V lost 5 bases and J lost 5, with 9 bases in between. This CDR3 spans 11 amino acids. Looked up from germline, CDR1 is GTSNPN and CDR2 is SVGIG (reference sequence).

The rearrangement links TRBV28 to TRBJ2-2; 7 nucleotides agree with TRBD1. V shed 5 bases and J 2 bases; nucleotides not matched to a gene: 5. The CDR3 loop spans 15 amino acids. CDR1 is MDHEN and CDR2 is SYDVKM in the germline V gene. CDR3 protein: CASSPWDRNTGELFF. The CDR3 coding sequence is TGTGCCAGCAGTCCATGGGACAGAAACACCGGGGAGCTGTTTTTT.

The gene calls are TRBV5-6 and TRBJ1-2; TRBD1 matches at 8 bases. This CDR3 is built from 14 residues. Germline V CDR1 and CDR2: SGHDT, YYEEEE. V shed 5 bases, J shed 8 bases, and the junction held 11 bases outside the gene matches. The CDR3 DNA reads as TGTGCCAGCAGGGACAGGGTGGGCCTGCGGGGCTACACCTTC. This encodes CASRDRVGLRGYTF.

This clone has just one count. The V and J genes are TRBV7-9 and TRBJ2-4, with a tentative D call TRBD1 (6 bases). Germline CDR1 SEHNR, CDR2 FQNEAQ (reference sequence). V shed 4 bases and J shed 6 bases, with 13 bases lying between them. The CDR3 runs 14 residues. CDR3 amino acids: CASSSEGGINIQYF. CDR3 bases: TGTGCCAGCAGCTCAGAAGGGGGAATAAACATTCAGTACTTC.

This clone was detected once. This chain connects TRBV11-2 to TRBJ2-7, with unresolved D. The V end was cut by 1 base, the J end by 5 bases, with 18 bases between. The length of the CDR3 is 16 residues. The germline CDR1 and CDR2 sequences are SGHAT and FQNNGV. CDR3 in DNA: TGTGCCAGCAGCTTAGTAGGGTCTAGTACCCTTCACGAGCAGTACTTC. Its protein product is CASSLVGSSTLHEQYF.